This T cell receptor (beta chain) is drawn from a study of T cells in Graves' hyperthyroidism and ophthalmopathy. This clonotype was picked up a small number of times. Stability of Graves' hyperthyroidism was defined as absent ophthalmopathy progression within 18 months. Diagnoses were made from clinical symptoms, serum measures (thyroxine and TRAb), thyroid ultrasound and orbital computed tomography. The source of the PBMCs was 8 to 10 ml of fresh peripheral blood. There were TCR beta CDR3 regions amplified from RNA transcripts. When the TCR CDR3 underwent first-round RT-PCR, the HTBI primer set was used. TCRdb re-called the multiplex PCR reads with MiXCR, one entry per CDR3 protein. Of about 620,000 distinct CDR3 sequences in the sample, roughly 17% were seen once. J was trimmed by 0 bases and V by 0 bases; bases with no gene match: 12. CDR1 is LGHNA and CDR2 is YNFKEQ in the germline V gene. The CDR3 length is 19 residues.

The sequenced material came from blood. V and J are TRBV4-2 and TRBJ2-3, with 7 bases aligning to TRBD1. The clonotype originates from a woman under 40 with Graves' hyperthyroidism. CDR3 sequence (DNA): TGTGCCAGCAGCCAAGAGGAGAGAAAACGGACAGGCAGCACAGATACGCAGTATTTT. Its protein product is CASSQEERKRTGSTDTQYF.